The 29 T cell receptor beta chains listed next were all sequenced from one sample in a study of post-analysis software for immune sequencing data. Study-level points and caveats: TRBV5-6, TRBV5-1 and TRBV20-1 belonged to a set of about five TRBV segments that were more frequent in patients than controls.

These receptors have no identified antigens. Unique molecular identifiers tagged the TCR beta cDNA libraries. TCRdb used MiXCR to reprocess the PCR reads, holding one entry per CDR3 protein. The table shows about 560,000 distinct CDR3 sequences, with 44% occurring only once. Input material: blood. The receptors come from a girl under 18 with multiple sclerosis.

On this clonotype itself: One junction end disagrees with the germline gene, perhaps due to a read error. The chain employs TRBV5-5 and TRBJ2-7, with 8 bases lining up with TRBD1. The germline V gene encodes CDR1 SGHKS and CDR2 YYEKEE (reference sequence). The CDR3 totals 13 residues. CDR3 amino acids: CASSPQGANEQYF. CDR3 nucleotides: TGCGCCAGCAGCCCGCAGGGGGCCAACGAGCAGTACTTC.

V is TRBV20-1 and J is TRBJ2-1; TRBD2 matches 12 bases. Germline V gene data show CDR1 as DFQATT and CDR2 as SNEGSKA (reference sequence). The length of the CDR3 is 15 residues. V trimming: 7 bases; J trimming: 3 bases; junction bases outside the gene matches: 7. The CDR3: CSVPSGGADYNEQFF. DNA for the CDR3: TGCAGTGTTCCTAGCGGGGGGGCTGACTACAATGAGCAGTTCTTC.

Only a few counts were recorded for this clonotype. The J gene is TRBJ1-6, the V gene TRBV7-7; no definite D call. The CDR3 length is 13 residues. CDR1 and CDR2 (germline): SSHAT, FNYEAQ (reference sequence). CDR3 nucleotides: TGTGCTAGCGGCCTAACGGGGAATTCACCCCTCCACTTT. Translating it yields CASGLTGNSPLHF.

The chain recombines TRBV5-1 with TRBJ1-6; D unclear. V lost 0 bases and J lost 8, with 9 bases in between. Germline lookup yields CDR1 SGHRS and CDR2 YFSETQ. This CDR3 contains 14 residues. CDR3: CASSLASRDSPLHF. The DNA for the CDR3 is TGCGCCAGCAGCTTGGCCTCAAGGGATTCACCCCTCCACTTT.

The chain recombines TRBV27 with TRBJ2-7; unclear D gene. CDR3 length equals 9 residues. Germline CDR1 MNHEY, CDR2 SMNVEV (reference sequence). With 11 bases removed from V and 3 bases from J, the gap between germline ends came to 5 bases. The chain's CDR3 is CARFYEQYF. The CDR3, as DNA: TGTGCCCGATTCTACGAGCAGTACTTC.

The chain joins TRBV4-2 to TRBJ2-3; D gene unclear. The CDR3 loop spans 14 amino acids. The germline gives CDR1 LGHNA, CDR2 YNFKEQ. Trimming left V 1 base short and J 4 bases short, with 9 bases between. The CDR3 DNA reads as TGTGCCAGCAGCCAAGTTGATTACGCAGATACGCAGTATTTT. Amino acids: CASSQVDYADTQYF.

The rearrangement links TRBV12-3 or TRBV12-4 to TRBJ2-7; D gene ambiguous. This CDR3 has 12 amino acids. The germline V and J ends were trimmed by 6 bases and 4 bases, with 10 bases remaining between them. The CDR3: CASSRMEYEQYF. The DNA for the CDR3 is TGTGCCAGCAGCCGGATGGAATACGAGCAGTACTTC.

This clonotype has just a few counts. V is TRBV12-3 or TRBV12-4 and J is TRBJ2-7; D gene uncertain. The ends were cut back, 5 bases at V and 6 bases at J, with 11 bases in the middle. The CDR3 has 12 residues. The CDR3 reads CASSKGKGEQYF. The CDR3 nucleotides read TGTGCCAGCAGTAAAGGGAAGGGCGAGCAGTACTTC.

The chain recombines TRBV4-1 with TRBJ1-1, with TRBD1 as a possible D gene (5 bases). This CDR3 region has 16 residues. Germline CDR1 MGHRA, CDR2 YSYEKL. The V end lost 4 bases, the J end lost 0 bases, and 15 bases lay between the germline ends. CDR3 amino acids: CASSPYGRDLNTEAFF. The CDR3 nucleotides are TGCGCCAGCAGCCCCTACGGGAGGGACCTGAACACTGAAGCTTTCTTT.

This clonotype was seen more than once but under ten times. The chain couples TRBV20-1 to TRBJ1-4; 7 bases fit TRBD1. V was clipped by 5 bases and J by 0 bases; unmatched bases: 6. Germline loops: CDR1 DFQATT, CDR2 SNEGSKA (reference sequence). This CDR3 has 15 residues. CDR3 DNA sequence: TGCAGTGCTCTAGACAGGGCGGCAACTAATGAAAAACTGTTTTTT. Amino acid sequence: CSALDRAATNEKLFF.

The chain is built from TRBV5-1 and TRBJ2-5, with a possible D match to TRBD2 (7 bases). The J call is doubtful: the DNA matches TRBJ2-7 better. Per the germline V gene, CDR1 is SGHRS and CDR2 is YFSETQ. The CDR3 is 15 amino acids. This CDR3 is CASSLVGGRIDEQYF. CDR3 coding DNA: TGCGCCAGCAGCTTGGTCGGGGGGCGCATCGACGAGCAGTACTTC.

This chain joins TRBV28 and TRBJ2-5, with TRBD1 matching over 8 bases. The CDR3 length is 14 residues. Germline CDR1 and CDR2: MDHEN and SYDVKM. J was trimmed by 5 bases and V by 3 bases; bases with no gene match: 5. The CDR3, as DNA: TGTGCCAGCAGTTTTCACGACAGGGGTGAGACCCAGTACTTC. Encoded protein: CASSFHDRGETQYF.

The chain carries TRBV5-6 and TRBJ2-1; possibly TRBD1 for D (6 bases). The V and J ends lost 6 bases and 0 bases respectively, with 19 bases between them. The CDR3 extends over 17 amino acids. Germline V gene sequence: CDR1 SGHDT, CDR2 YYEEEE. The CDR3 loop reads CASNHGRDTYSYNEQFF. CDR3 nucleotide sequence: TGTGCCAGCAACCATGGCCGGGACACCTACTCCTACAATGAGCAGTTCTTC.

The gene calls are TRBV4-1 and TRBJ1-1, with unresolved D. Per the germline V gene, CDR1 is MGHRA and CDR2 is YSYEKL. This CDR3 is 16 amino acids long. Trimming stripped 0 bases from V and 0 bases from J, with 11 bases between. CDR3 loop: CASSQESGGMNTEAFF. The CDR3 DNA reads TGCGCCAGCAGCCAAGAGTCAGGCGGTATGAACACTGAAGCTTTCTTT.

This clonotype was found once. The gene calls are TRBV7-9 and TRBJ2-3; 15 nucleotides align to TRBD2. The CDR3 contains 19 residues. The V and J ends lost 2 bases and 1 base, in that order; junction bases with no gene match: 7. In germline, CDR1 is SEHNR, CDR2 FQNEAQ (reference sequence). CDR3 in amino acids: CASSLIGTSGRPRTDTQYF. The CDR3 DNA sequence: TGTGCCAGCAGCTTAATTGGGACTAGCGGGAGGCCTCGCACAGATACGCAGTATTTT.

The chain combines TRBV29-1 with TRBJ2-1; possibly TRBD1 or TRBD2 for D (6 bases each). CDR3 length: 16 amino acids. With 4 bases removed from V and 3 bases from J, the gap between germline ends came to 19 bases. The germline CDR1 and CDR2 sequences are SQVTM and ANQGSEA. CDR3: CSVVRRGRGVYNEQFF. The CDR3 DNA follows: TGCAGCGTTGTTAGGAGGGGCAGGGGAGTCTACAATGAGCAGTTCTTC.

The rearrangement links TRBV21-1 to TRBJ1-4. TRBV21-1 is a known pseudogene. CDR3 size: 15 residues. CDR3 loop: CASSKRERGGEKLFF. The CDR3 nucleotides are TGTGCCAGCAGCAAAAGAGAACGAGGAGGTGAAAAACTGTTTTTT.

V is TRBV12-3 or TRBV12-4 and J is TRBJ1-5; D is perhaps TRBD1 (5 bases). This CDR3 contains 15 residues. V lost 4 bases and J 2 bases, leaving 12 bases between the germline ends. The CDR3 loop is CASSSGAAGNQPQHF. Here the CDR3 DNA reads TGTGCCAGCAGTTCCGGGGCAGCAGGCAATCAGCCCCAGCATTTT.

This clonotype was seen a few times. The V gene is TRBV12-3 or TRBV12-4, the J gene TRBJ2-2, with 15 bases identical to TRBD2. The length of the CDR3 is 18 residues. Losses at the gene ends were 4 bases for V and 6 bases for J; bases not matched to a gene: 9. The CDR3 DNA sequence: TGTGCCAGCAGTTCCCCCGGACTAGCGGGAGGGCCACCCGGGGAGCTGTTTTTT. Protein: CASSSPGLAGGPPGELFF.

This clonotype was seen a few times. The chain uses TRBV29-1 and TRBJ2-7, with 10 bases matching TRBD2. Germline CDR1 reads SQVTM; CDR2 reads ANQGSEA. V lost 1 base to trimming and J lost 2 bases; unmatched junction nucleotides: 5. The length of the CDR3 is 15 residues. This CDR3 reads CSVEVSLAGAYEQYF. The CDR3 coding sequence is TGCAGCGTTGAAGTAAGTCTAGCGGGGGCCTACGAGCAGTACTTC.

This clonotype was picked up one time. The CDR3 region has the DNA TGTGCCAGCAGTGACGAGCGGGAGGGGTATCGTAGCACAGATACGCAGTATTTT. This encodes CASSDEREGYRSTDTQYF. The gene calls are TRBV6-1 and TRBJ2-3; 10 bases map to TRBD2. Germline V CDR1 and CDR2: MNHNS, SASEGT. J lost 0 bases, V lost 3 bases, and 9 bases had no gene match. The CDR3 runs to 18 residues.

The V gene is TRBV5-1, the J gene TRBJ1-3, with a weak D call TRBD1 (5 bases). V lost 4 bases and J lost 1, with 12 bases in between. The germline gives CDR1 SGHRS, CDR2 YFSETQ. The CDR3 runs to 15 residues. CDR3 region: CASSDGRGSGNTIYF. Here the CDR3 DNA reads TGCGCCAGCAGCGATGGACGGGGGTCTGGAAACACCATATATTTT. The full variable domain, with the rest looked up from reference TRBV5-1 and TRBJ1-3, is KAGVTQTPRYLIKTRGQQVTLSCSPISGHRSVSWYQQTPGQGLQFLFEYFSETQRNKGNFPGRFSGRQFSNSRSEMNVSTLELGDSALYLCASSDGRGSGNTIYFGEGSWLTVV.

The rearrangement uses TRBV20-1 and TRBJ2-1; D ambiguous. CDR1 is DFQATT, CDR2 SNEGSKA, per germline (reference sequence). The CDR3 sequence is 12 residues long. V lost 5 bases and J lost 8, with 13 bases in between. The CDR3 sequence is CSAAKREDEQFF. The DNA for the CDR3 is TGCAGTGCTGCTAAGCGAGAGGATGAGCAGTTCTTC.

With regard to this clonotype: A junction end diverges from the germline sequence, so it may reflect a read error. This chain uses TRBV6-1 with TRBJ2-3, with D tentatively TRBD1 (6 bases). The CDR3 is 15 residues long. Germline CDR1 MNHNS, CDR2 SASEGT. In DNA, the CDR3 is TGCGCCAGCAGTGTACAGGGTCCTTCCACAGATACGCAGTATTTT. It codes for CASSVQGPSTDTQYF.

The sample holds a few counts of this clonotype. The chain couples TRBV5-1 to TRBJ2-1; tentatively, D is TRBD2 (5 bases). V was cut by 1 base and J by 7 bases, with 12 bases left in between. This CDR3 has 14 residues. The germline V gene has CDR1 SGHRS and CDR2 YFSETQ. CDR3 nucleotides: TGCGCCAGCAGCTTGTCAGGCCCGGGAAATGAGCAGTTCTTC. This gives the protein CASSLSGPGNEQFF.

This clonotype was detected a few times. This rearrangement joins TRBV12-3 or TRBV12-4 to TRBJ2-7, with 7 bases identical to TRBD1. V shed 1 base and J 7 bases; nucleotides not matched to a gene: 7. The CDR3 totals 14 residues. The CDR3 spells CASSLGQGVSEQYF. The CDR3 DNA sequence: TGTGCCAGCAGTTTAGGACAGGGAGTGTCAGAGCAGTACTTC.

The genes are TRBV4-2 and TRBJ2-3; unclear D gene. Trimming stripped 1 base from V and 2 bases from J, with 7 bases between. CDR1 and CDR2 (germline): LGHNA, YNFKEQ. The CDR3 spans 14 residues. CDR3 coding DNA: TGTGCCAGCAGCCAAGGCTATATCACAGATACGCAGTATTTT. This codes for CASSQGYITDTQYF.

A single count supports this clonotype. The chain uses TRBV20-1 and TRBJ1-2; D is undetermined. The V end lost 6 bases, the J end lost 6 bases, and 11 bases lay between the germline ends. The CDR3 runs 11 residues. CDR1 is DFQATT and CDR2 is SNEGSKA in the germline V gene (reference sequence). DNA of the CDR3: TGCAGTGCGACCTGGACCGATGGCTACACCTTC. The encoded protein is CSATWTDGYTF.

This clonotype was seen just once. The V gene is TRBV5-1, the J gene TRBJ1-1, with D perhaps TRBD1 (6 bases). V was clipped by 0 bases and J by 3 bases, with 9 bases between them. This CDR3 region has 14 residues. Germline V CDR1 and CDR2: SGHRS, YFSETQ. CDR3 residues: CASSLVDRYTEAFF. In nucleotides, the CDR3 is TGCGCCAGCAGCTTGGTGGACAGATACACTGAAGCTTTCTTT.